This is a list of T cell receptor beta chains from one sample in a study of a mutant IDH1 vaccine in newly diagnosed glioma. Data came from immunoSEQ multiplex PCR; TCRdb stores just in-frame clones and leaves some out. The table shows about 32,000 clones, with about four fifths occurring only once. These receptors are not linked to any known antigen. Sequenced material: PBMCs, taken from a glioma patient whose treatment included an IDH1 peptide vaccine. Every receptor here comes from a man in his forties or fifties with glioma. Some clones in this sample may be carry-over from other donors' samples. Each CDR3 is given with its conserved first and last residue. Fields, in order: V gene, clone size, D gene, J gene, CDR3 DNA, CDR3 protein. D genes are given only for firm matches. Rows give clone size only sometimes, using once, few, many, or a class for an expanded clone.

TRBV10-3	.	.	TRBJ2-5	TGTGCCATCAGTGGAGGAAAAGGGGGTCAAGAGACCCAGTACTTC	CAISGGKGGQETQYF
TRBV4-1	.	TRBD1	TRBJ1-2	TGCGCCAGCCAGGCCGGGACAGGGGGCGCCGGCTATGGCTACACCTTC	CASQAGTGGAGYGYTF
TRBV5-1	.	.	TRBJ2-2	TGCGCCAGCAGCTTGGCCGGGGGCCCAACTGCCAGCACCGGGGAGCTGTTTTTT	CASSLAGGPTASTGELFF
TRBV27	.	.	TRBJ1-1	TGTGCCAGCAGTTTTCCAGGAAACGAAGCTTTCTTT	CASSFPGNEAFF
TRBV6-4	medium-sized	TRBD2	TRBJ2-1	TGTGCCACCTCCGGGGGGAGCTCCTACAATGAGCAGTTCTTC	CATSGGSSYNEQFF
TRBV4-1	.	.	TRBJ2-7	TGCGCCAGCAGTCGACTGGCCAGGGACTACGAGCAGTACTTC	CASSRLARDYEQYF
TRBV4-2	.	.	TRBJ2-2	TGTGCCAGCAGCCAAGGAATAGGGGCCTCGACCGGGGAGCTGTTTTTT	CASSQGIGASTGELFF
TRBV6-4	.	.	TRBJ2-2	TGTGCCAGCAGTGACTCGGAAGGGGGCACCGGGGAGCTGTTTTTT	CASSDSEGGTGELFF
TRBV6-1	.	TRBD2	TRBJ2-1	TGTGCCAGCAGTGAAGAAATGAGGGGACTAGCGGGGACCTACAATGAGCAGTTCTTC	CASSEEMRGLAGTYNEQFF
TRBV30	.	.	TRBJ1-2	TGTGCCTGGAGTCGGGGGGGTGGCTACACCTTC	CAWSRGGGYTF
TRBV6-5	.	.	TRBJ2-2	TGTGCCAGCAGGGGCCCGCGCACGAACACCGGGGAGCTGTTTTTT	CASRGPRTNTGELFF
TRBV28	.	.	TRBJ2-1	TGTGCCAGCAGCCCGCTGGGGACGGATTACAATGAGCAGTTCTTC	CASSPLGTDYNEQFF
TRBV10-3	.	.	TRBJ1-5	TGTGCCATCAGTCCTCTTAGCAATCAGCCCCAGCATTTT	CAISPLSNQPQHF
TRBV7-9	.	.	TRBJ1-6	TGTGCCAGCAGCTTAGGGCGGAGCGATTCACCCCTCCACTTT	CASSLGRSDSPLHF
TRBV2	.	.	TRBJ1-6	TGTGCCAGCACCCCGAGGGGAAGCTCCTATAATTCACCCCTCCACTTT	CASTPRGSSYNSPLHF
TRBV5-1	.	.	TRBJ1-4	TGCGCCAGCAGCTTGATCGGCGGGGGCACAACTAATGAAAAACTGTTTTTT	CASSLIGGGTTNEKLFF
TRBV7-2	.	.	TRBJ1-5	TGTGCCAGCAGCTTATCGGCCCCTGATCAGCCCCAGCATTTT	CASSLSAPDQPQHF
TRBV15	.	TRBD1	TRBJ1-4	TGTGCCACCACCAACAGGGGGAATGAAAAACTGTTTTTT	CATTNRGNEKLFF
TRBV7-6	few	TRBD2	TRBJ2-7	TGTGCCAGCAGCGCCACGGGGGGGCCTCACCCCGAGCAGTACTTC	CASSATGGPHPEQYF
TRBV30	.	.	TRBJ1-2	TGTGCCTGGAGTGTACACAGGGCAACTAACTATGGCTACACCTTC	CAWSVHRATNYGYTF
TRBV14	.	.	TRBJ1-2	TGTGCCAGCAGCTTTATGAACAGGGTGGTTACCTTC	CASSFMNRVVTF
TRBV6-4	.	TRBD2	TRBJ2-3	TGTGCCAGCAGTGACGGGACTAGCGGGGGGGCAGATACGCAGTATTTT	CASSDGTSGGADTQYF
TRBV10-3	.	.	TRBJ1-2	TGTGCCATCCTCGGGGGACGCAATGGCTACACCTTC	CAILGGRNGYTF
TRBV29-1	.	.	TRBJ2-3	TGCAGCGTTGACTACCGAAGGACCGGGAGAAGGGGTACGCAGTATTTT	CSVDYRRTGRRGTQYF
TRBV5-1	once	TRBD1	TRBJ1-6	TGCGCCAGCAGCTTGGCGGGGACAGCATATTCACCCCTCCACTTT	CASSLAGTAYSPLHF
TRBV6-1	.	.	TRBJ1-6	TGTGCCAGCAGTATACAGGGAATCTATAATTCACCCCTCCACTTT	CASSIQGIYNSPLHF
TRBV5-1	.	TRBD2	TRBJ2-2	TGCGCCAGCAGCTGGACTAGCGGGGGGGCAACCGGGGAGCTGTTTTTT	CASSWTSGGATGELFF
TRBV12-5	.	TRBD1	TRBJ1-4	TGTGCTAGTGGTTTGGGACAGGGGATGAATGAAAAACTGTTTTTT	CASGLGQGMNEKLFF
TRBV6-5	.	.	TRBJ1-4	TGTGCCAGCAGTTTCAGGATCGGAACTAATGAAAAACTGTTTTTT	CASSFRIGTNEKLFF
TRBV6-1	.	TRBD1	TRBJ1-2	TGTGCCAGCAGTGACGGACAGGGAGCTAACTATGGCTACACCTTC	CASSDGQGANYGYTF
TRBV7-9	.	.	TRBJ2-7	TGTGCCAGCAGCTTAGGCGGGGCGAGCTACGAGCAGTACTTC	CASSLGGASYEQYF
TRBV2	few	.	TRBJ1-5	TGTGCCAGCAGTCCGGAGCTTAATCAGCCCCAGCATTTT	CASSPELNQPQHF
TRBV6-4	.	TRBD2	TRBJ2-1	TGTGCCAGCAGTGACTCAGCGGGGGGAAACAATGAGCAGTTCTTC	CASSDSAGGNNEQFF
TRBV9	.	TRBD2	TRBJ2-3	TGTGCCAGCAGCGCGCGGGGGGCCACAGATACGCAGTATTTT	CASSARGATDTQYF
TRBV6-5	.	.	TRBJ2-6	TGTGCCAGCAGGAAGGGGGATGCTGGGGCCAACGTCCTGACTTTC	CASRKGDAGANVLTF
TRBV5-1	.	TRBD1	TRBJ2-7	TGCGCCAGCAGCAATGGACAGGAAAGGGACGAGCAGTACTTC	CASSNGQERDEQYF
TRBV18	.	.	TRBJ1-3	TGTGCCAGCTCACTGGCCAGGGATGGAAACACCATATATTTT	CASSLARDGNTIYF
TRBV9	.	TRBD2	TRBJ2-1	TGTGCCAGCAGCGTGACTAGCGGGGGGAGCTCCTACAATGAGCAGTTCTTC	CASSVTSGGSSYNEQFF
TRBV21-1	.	.	TRBJ2-7	TGTGCCAGCAGCAACCGTCCTAACTACGAGCAGTACTTC	CASSNRPNYEQYF
TRBV2	.	.	TRBJ2-5	TGTGCCAGCAGTGATCCGGAGCAGCAAGTTGAGACCCAGTACTTC	CASSDPEQQVETQYF
TRBV6-1	.	.	TRBJ2-2	TGTGCCAGCAGTGAAGGATCGGGCTTCCGGGAGCTGTTTTTT	CASSEGSGFRELFF
TRBV7-2	.	TRBD2	TRBJ2-5	TGTGCCAGCAGCCCCTCCCTAGCGGGGGGGGAGACCCAGTACTTC	CASSPSLAGGETQYF
TRBV5-1	.	TRBD1	TRBJ1-1	TGCGCCAGCAGCCTGGGTAGGGGGCTCTCTGAAGCTTTCTTT	CASSLGRGLSEAFF
TRBV28	once	.	TRBJ1-2	TGTGCCAGCAGGGGTTATGGCTACACCTTC	CASRGYGYTF
TRBV6-6	once	.	TRBJ2-3	TGTGCCAGCAGTTACTCGCGGGCTGATACACAGTATTTT	CASSYSRADTQYF
TRBV7-6	once	.	TRBJ1-1	TGTGCCAGCAGTTTAGGGGGGGGGAAGATCCCGAACACTGAAGCTTTCTTT	CASSLGGGKIPNTEAFF
TRBV29-1	few	.	TRBJ1-5	TGCAGCGTTGAAGAGTGTCAGCCCCAGCATTTT	CSVEECQPQHF
TRBV5-5	.	TRBD1	TRBJ2-5	TGTGCCAGCAGTTCTAGACAGGGGCAAGAGACCCAGTACTTC	CASSSRQGQETQYF
TRBV11-2	.	.	TRBJ1-2	TGTGCCAGCAGCTTAGCGGCCAGGGGAGAGGGCTACACCTTC	CASSLAARGEGYTF
TRBV6-1	.	.	TRBJ2-3	TGTGCCAGCAGTGAAGGGGCAGGGGACTACACAGATACGCAGTATTTT	CASSEGAGDYTDTQYF
TRBV14	.	.	TRBJ2-5	TGTGCCAGCAGCAGCTACTTGACTTGGGAGACCCAGTACTTC	CASSSYLTWETQYF
TRBV4-2	few	.	TRBJ1-1	TGTGCCAGCAGCCAAGGGGGTAAGGGGAACACTGAAGCTTTCTTT	CASSQGGKGNTEAFF